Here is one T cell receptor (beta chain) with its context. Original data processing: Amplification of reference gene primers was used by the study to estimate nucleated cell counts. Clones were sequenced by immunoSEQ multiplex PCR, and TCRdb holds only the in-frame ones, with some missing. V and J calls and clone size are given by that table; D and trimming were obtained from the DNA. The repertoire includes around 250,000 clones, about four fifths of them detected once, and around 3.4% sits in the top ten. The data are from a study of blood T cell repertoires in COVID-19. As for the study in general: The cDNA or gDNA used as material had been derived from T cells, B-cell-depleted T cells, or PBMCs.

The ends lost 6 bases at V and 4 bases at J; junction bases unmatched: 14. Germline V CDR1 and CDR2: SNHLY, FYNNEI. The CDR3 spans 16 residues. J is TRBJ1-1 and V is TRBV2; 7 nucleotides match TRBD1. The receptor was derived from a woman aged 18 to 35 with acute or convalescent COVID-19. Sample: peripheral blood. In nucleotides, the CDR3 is TGTGCCAGCAGCGACCCAAGACACACAGGGGCCACTGAAGCTTTCTTT. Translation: CASSDPRHTGATEAFF. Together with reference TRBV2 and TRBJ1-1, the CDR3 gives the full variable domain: EPEVTQTPSHQVTQMGQEVILRCVPISNHLYFYWYRQILGQKVEFLVSFYNNEISEKSEIFDDQFSVERPDGSNFTLKIRSTKLEDSAMYFCASSDPRHTGATEAFFGQGTRLTVV.